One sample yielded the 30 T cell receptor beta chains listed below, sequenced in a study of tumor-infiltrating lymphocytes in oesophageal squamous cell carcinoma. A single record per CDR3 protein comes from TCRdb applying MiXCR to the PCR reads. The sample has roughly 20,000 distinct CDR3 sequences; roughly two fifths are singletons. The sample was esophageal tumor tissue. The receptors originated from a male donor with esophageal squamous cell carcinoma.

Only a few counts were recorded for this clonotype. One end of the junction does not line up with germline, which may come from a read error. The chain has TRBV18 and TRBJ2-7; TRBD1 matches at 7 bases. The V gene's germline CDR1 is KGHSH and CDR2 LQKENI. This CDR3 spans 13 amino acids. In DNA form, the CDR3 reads TGTGCCAGCTCACCCCAGCAGGGACAGTGGGAATTCTTC. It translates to CASSPQQGQWEFF.

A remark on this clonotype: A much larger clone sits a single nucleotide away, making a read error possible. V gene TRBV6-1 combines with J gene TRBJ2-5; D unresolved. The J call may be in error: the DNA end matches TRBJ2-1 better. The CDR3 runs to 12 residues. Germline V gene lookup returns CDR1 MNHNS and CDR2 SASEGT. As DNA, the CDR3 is TGTGCCAGCAGTGAATTTCGGAGCATTCAGTTCTTC. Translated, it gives CASSEFRSIQFF.

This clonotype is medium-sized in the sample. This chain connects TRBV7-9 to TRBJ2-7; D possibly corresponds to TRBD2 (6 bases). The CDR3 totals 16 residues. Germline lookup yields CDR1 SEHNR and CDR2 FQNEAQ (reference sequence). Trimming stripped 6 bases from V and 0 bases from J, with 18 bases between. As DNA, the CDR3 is TGTGCCAGCAGTTCCCGAGCAGCGGGCCTCTCCTACGAGCAGTACTTC. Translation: CASSSRAAGLSYEQYF.

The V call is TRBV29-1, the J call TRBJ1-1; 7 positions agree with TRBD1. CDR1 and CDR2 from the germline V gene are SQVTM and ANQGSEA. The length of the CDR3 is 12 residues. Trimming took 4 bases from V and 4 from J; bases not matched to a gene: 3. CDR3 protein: CSVGQGGTEAFF. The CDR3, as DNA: TGCAGCGTTGGACAGGGTGGCACTGAAGCTTTCTTT. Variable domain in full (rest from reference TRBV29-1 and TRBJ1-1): SAVISQKPSRDICQRGTSLTIQCQVDSQVTMMFWYRQQPGQSLTLIATANQGSEATYESGFVIDKFPISRPNLTFSTLTVSNMSPEDSSIYLCSVGQGGTEAFFGQGTRLTVV.

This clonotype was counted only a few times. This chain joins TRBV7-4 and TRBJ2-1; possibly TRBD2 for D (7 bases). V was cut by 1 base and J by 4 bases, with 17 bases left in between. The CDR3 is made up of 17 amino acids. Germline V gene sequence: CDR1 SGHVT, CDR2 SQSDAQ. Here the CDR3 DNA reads TGTGCCAGCAGCTTAGAAACCGGGGGGCGTAGATACAATGAGCAGTTCTTC. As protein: CASSLETGGRRYNEQFF.

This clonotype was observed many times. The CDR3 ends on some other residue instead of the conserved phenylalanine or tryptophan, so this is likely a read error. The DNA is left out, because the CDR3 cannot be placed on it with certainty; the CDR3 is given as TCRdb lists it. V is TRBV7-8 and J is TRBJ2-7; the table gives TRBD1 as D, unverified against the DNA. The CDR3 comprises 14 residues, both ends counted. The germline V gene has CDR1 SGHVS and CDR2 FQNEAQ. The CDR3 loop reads CASSLAEGQYTFGS.

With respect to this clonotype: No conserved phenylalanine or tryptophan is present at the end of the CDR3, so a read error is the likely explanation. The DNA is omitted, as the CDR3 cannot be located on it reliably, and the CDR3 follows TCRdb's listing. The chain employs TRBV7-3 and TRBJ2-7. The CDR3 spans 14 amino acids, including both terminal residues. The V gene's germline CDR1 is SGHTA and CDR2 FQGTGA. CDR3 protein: CASSFKAYEQYFGS.

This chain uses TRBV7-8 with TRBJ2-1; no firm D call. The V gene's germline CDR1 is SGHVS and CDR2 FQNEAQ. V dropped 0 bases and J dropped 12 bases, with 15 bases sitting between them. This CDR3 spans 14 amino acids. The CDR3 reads CASSLASERGGQFF. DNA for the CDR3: TGTGCCAGCAGCTTAGCCTCAGAGCGAGGCGGGCAGTTCTTC.

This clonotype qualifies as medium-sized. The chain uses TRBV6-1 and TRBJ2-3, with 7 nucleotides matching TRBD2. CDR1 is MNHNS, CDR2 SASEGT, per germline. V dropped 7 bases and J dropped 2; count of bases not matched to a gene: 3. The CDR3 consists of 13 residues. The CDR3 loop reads CASMGGYTDTQYF. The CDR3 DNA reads TGTGCCAGCATGGGAGGGTACACAGATACGCAGTATTTT.

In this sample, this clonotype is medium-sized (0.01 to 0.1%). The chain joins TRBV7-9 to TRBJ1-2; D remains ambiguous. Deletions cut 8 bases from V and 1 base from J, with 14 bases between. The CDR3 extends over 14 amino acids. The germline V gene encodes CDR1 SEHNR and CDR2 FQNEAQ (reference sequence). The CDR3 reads CASQLGPFNYGYTF. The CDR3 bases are TGTGCCAGCCAACTGGGCCCATTTAACTATGGCTACACCTTC.

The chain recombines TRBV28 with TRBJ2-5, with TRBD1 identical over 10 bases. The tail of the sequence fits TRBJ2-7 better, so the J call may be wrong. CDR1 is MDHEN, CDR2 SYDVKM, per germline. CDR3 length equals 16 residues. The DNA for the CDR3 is TGTGCCAGCAGTACCCCCGGACAGGGGGAACGGTGCGAGCAGTACTTC. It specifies CASSTPGQGERCEQYF.

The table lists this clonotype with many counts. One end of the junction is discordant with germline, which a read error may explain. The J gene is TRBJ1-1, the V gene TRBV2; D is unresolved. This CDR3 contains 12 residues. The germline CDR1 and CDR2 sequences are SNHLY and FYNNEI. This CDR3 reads CASGERYTEAFF. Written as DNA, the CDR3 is TGTGCCAGCGGTGAGAGGTATACTGAAGCTTTCTTT.

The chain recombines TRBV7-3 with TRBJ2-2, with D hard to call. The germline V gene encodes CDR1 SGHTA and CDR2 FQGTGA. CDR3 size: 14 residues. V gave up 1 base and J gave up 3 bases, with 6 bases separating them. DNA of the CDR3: TGTGCCAGCAGCTTAAGTCTGGACACCGGGGAGCTGTTTTTT. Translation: CASSLSLDTGELFF.

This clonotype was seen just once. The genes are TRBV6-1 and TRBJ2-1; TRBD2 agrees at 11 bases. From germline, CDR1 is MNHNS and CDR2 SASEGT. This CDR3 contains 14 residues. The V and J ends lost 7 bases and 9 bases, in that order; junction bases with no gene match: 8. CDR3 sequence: CASTVLAGAGEQFF. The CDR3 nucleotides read TGTGCCAGCACCGTACTAGCGGGAGCTGGTGAGCAGTTCTTC.

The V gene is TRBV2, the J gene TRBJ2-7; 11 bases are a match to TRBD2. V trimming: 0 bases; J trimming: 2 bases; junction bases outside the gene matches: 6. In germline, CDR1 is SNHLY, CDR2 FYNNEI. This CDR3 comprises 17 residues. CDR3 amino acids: CASSEAGLAGLTYEQYF. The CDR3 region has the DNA TGTGCCAGCAGTGAAGCCGGACTAGCGGGCCTAACCTACGAGCAGTACTTC.

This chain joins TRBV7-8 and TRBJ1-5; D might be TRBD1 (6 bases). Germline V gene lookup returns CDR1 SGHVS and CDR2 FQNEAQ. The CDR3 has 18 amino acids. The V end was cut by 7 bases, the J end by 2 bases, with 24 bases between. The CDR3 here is CASTIGRGASVGNQPQHF. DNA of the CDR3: TGTGCCAGCACCATCGGACGGGGGGCATCGGTTGGCAATCAGCCCCAGCATTTT.

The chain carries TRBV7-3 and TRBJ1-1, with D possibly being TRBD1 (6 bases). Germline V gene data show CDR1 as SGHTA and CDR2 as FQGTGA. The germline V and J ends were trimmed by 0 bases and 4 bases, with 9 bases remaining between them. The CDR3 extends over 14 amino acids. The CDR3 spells CASSLTRGGTEAFF. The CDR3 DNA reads TGTGCCAGCAGCTTAACCAGGGGTGGCACTGAAGCTTTCTTT. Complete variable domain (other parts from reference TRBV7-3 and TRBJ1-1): GAGVSQTPSNKVTEKGKYVELRCDPISGHTALYWYRQSLGQGPEFLIYFQGTGAADDSGLPNDRFFAVRPEGSVSTLKIQRTERGDSAVYLCASSLTRGGTEAFFGQGTRLTVV.

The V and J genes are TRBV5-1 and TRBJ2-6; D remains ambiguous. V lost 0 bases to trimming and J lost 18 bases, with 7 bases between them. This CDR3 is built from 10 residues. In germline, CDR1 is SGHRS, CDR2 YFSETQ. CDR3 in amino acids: CASSLAFGTF. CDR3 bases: TGCGCCAGCAGCTTGGCCTTCGGGACTTTC.

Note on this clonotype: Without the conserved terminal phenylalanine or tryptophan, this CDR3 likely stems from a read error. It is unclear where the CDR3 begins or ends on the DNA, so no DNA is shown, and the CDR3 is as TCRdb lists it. The chain's CDR3 is CASRMDSFNSPLHFGN. The V gene is TRBV27, the J gene TRBJ2-5; the table gives TRBD1 as D, unverified against the DNA. The germline V gene has CDR1 MNHEY and CDR2 SMNVEV (reference sequence). The CDR3 extends over 16 residues, inclusive of both ends.

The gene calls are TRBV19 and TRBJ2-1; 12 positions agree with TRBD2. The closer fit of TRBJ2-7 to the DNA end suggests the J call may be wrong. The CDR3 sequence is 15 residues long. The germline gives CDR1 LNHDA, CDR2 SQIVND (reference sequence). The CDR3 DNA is TGTGCCAGTAGTCGGACTAGCGGGACTGCCTACGAGCAGTACTTC. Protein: CASSRTSGTAYEQYF.

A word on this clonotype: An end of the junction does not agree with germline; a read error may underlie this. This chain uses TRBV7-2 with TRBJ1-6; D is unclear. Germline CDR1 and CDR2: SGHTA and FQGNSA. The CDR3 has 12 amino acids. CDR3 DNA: TGTGCCAGCAGCTTAGGAGTTGTTGAGCAGTACTTT. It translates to CASSLGVVEQYF.

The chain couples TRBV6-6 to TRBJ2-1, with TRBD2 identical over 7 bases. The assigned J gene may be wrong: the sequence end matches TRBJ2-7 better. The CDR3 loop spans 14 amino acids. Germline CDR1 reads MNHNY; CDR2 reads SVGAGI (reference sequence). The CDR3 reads CASSYRRESDTQYF. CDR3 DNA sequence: TGTGCCAGCAGTTACCGGCGGGAGTCAGATACGCAGTACTTC.

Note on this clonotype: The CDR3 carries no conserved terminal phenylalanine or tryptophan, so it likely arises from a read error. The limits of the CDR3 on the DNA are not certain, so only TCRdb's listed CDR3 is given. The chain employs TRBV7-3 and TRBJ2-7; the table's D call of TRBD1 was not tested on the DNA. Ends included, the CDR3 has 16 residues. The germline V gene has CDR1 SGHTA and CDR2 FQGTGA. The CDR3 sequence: CASSSLLSGEPTMSSL.

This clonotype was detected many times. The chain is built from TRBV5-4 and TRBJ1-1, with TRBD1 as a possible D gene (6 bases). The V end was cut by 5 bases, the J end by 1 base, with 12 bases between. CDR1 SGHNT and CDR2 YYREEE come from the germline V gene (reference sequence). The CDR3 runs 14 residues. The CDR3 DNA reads TGTGCCAGCAGGCTCTGGGACAAGAACACTGAAGCTTTCTTT. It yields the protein CASRLWDKNTEAFF.

This chain's CDR3 is CASSPIAGGHNEQFF. CDR3 bases: TGTGCCAGCAGCCCTATAGCGGGAGGCCACAATGAGCAGTTCTTC. The J gene is TRBJ2-5, the V gene TRBV7-6, with 10 bases aligning to TRBD2. The DNA matches TRBJ2-1 better at its end, which makes the J call doubtful. The CDR3 consists of 15 residues. The germline gives CDR1 SGHVS, CDR2 FNYEAQ.

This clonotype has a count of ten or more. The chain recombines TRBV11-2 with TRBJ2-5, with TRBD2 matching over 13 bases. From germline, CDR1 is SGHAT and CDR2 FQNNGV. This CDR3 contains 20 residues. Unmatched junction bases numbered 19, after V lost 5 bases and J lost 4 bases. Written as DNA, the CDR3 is TGTGCCAGCAGCACTATAATAACGCCGGGACTAGCGGGACGAGGAGAGACCCAGTACTTC. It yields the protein CASSTIITPGLAGRGETQYF. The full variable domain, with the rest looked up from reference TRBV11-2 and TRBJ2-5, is EAGVAQSPRYKIIEKRQSVAFWCNPISGHATLYWYQQILGQGPKLLIQFQNNGVVDDSQLPKDRFSAERLKGVDSTLKIQPAKLEDSAVYLCASSTIITPGLAGRGETQYFGPGTRLLVL.

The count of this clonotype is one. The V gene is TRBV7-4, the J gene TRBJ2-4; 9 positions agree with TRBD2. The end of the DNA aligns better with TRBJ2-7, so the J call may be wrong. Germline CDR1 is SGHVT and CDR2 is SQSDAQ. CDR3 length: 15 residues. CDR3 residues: CASSLRGRAVDEQYF. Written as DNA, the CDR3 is TGTGCCAGCAGCTTACGCGGGAGGGCCGTCGACGAGCAGTACTTC.

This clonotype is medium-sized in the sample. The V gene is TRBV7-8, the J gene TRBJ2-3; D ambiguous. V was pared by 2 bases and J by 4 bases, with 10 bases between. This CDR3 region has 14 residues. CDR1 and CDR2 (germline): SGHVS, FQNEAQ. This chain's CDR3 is CASSLRTPADTQYF. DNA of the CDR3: TGTGCCAGCAGCTTAAGAACCCCCGCAGATACGCAGTATTTT.

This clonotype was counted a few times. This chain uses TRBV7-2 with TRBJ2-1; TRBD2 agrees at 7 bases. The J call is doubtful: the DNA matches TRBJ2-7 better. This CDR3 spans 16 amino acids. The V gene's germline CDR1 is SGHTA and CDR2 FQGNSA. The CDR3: CASSLNSGPQTYEQYF. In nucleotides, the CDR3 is TGTGCCAGCAGCTTGAATAGCGGGCCGCAAACCTACGAGCAGTACTTC.

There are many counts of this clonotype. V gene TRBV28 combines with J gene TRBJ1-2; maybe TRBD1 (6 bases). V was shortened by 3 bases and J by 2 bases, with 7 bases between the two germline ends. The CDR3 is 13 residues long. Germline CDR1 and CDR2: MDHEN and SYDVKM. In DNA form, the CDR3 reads TGTGCCAGCAGTTTCGGGACAAACTATGGCTACACCTTC. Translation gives CASSFGTNYGYTF.